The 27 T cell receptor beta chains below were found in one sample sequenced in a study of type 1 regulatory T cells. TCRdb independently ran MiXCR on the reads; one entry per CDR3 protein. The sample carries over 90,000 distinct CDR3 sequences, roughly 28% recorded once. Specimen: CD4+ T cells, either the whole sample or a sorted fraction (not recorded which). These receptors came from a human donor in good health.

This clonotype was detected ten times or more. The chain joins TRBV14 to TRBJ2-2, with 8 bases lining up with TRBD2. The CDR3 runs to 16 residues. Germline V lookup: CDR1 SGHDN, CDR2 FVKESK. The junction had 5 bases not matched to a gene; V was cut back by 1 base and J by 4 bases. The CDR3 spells CASSQVRSGSTGELFF. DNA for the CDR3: TGTGCCAGCAGCCAAGTACGCAGCGGGAGCACCGGGGAGCTGTTTTTT.

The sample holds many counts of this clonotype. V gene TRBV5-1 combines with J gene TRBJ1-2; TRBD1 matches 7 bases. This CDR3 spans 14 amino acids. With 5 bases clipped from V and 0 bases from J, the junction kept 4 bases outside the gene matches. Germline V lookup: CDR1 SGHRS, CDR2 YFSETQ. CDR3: CASSRTGTNYGYTF. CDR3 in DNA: TGCGCCAGCAGTCGGACAGGCACTAACTATGGCTACACCTTC.

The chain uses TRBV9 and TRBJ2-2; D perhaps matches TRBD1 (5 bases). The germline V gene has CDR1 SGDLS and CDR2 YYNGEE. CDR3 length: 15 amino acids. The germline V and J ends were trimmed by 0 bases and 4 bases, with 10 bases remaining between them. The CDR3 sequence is CASSVVDSVTGELFF. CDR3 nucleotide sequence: TGTGCCAGCAGCGTAGTTGACAGCGTCACCGGGGAGCTGTTTTTT.

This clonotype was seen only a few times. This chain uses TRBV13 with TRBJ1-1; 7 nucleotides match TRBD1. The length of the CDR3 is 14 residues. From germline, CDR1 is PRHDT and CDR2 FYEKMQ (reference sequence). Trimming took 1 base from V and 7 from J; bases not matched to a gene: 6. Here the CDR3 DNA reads TGTGCCAGCAGCTTAGCCTCAGGGGGGCTTGAAGCTTTCTTT. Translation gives CASSLASGGLEAFF.

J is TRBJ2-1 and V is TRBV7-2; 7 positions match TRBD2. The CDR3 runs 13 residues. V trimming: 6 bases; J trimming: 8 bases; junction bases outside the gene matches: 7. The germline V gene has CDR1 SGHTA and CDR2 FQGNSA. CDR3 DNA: TGTGCCAGCAGTCAAAACGCGGGGGATGAGCAGTTCTTC. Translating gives CASSQNAGDEQFF. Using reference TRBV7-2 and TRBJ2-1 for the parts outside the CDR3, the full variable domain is GAGVSQSPSNKVTEKGKDVELRCDPISGHTALYWYRQSLGQGLEFLIYFQGNSAPDKSGLPSDRFSAERTGGSVSTLTIQRTQQEDSAVYLCASSQNAGDEQFFGPGTRLTVL.

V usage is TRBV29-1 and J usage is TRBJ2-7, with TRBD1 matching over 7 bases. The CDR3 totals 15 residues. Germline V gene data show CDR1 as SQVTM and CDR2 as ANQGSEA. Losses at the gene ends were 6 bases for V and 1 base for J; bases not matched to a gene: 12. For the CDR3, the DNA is TGCAGCGTCGGGAAACGAACAGGGGCTTCCTACGAGCAGTACTTC. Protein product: CSVGKRTGASYEQYF.

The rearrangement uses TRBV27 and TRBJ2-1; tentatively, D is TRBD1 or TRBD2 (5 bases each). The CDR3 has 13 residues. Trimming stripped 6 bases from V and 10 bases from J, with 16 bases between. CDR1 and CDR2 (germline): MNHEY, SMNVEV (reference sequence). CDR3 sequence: CASRTLIGTEQFF. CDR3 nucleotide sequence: TGTGCCAGCAGAACTCTGATAGGGACCGAGCAGTTCTTC.

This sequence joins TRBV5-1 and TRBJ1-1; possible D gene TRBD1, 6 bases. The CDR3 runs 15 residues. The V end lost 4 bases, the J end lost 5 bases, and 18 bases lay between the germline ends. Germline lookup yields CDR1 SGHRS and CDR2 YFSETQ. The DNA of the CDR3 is TGCGCCAGCAGCGGGAACCCGGGGGCCGGGACTGAAGCTTTCTTT. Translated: CASSGNPGAGTEAFF.

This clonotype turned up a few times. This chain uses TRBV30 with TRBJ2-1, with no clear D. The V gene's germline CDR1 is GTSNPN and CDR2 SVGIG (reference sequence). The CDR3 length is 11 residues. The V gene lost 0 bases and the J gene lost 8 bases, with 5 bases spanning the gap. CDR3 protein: CAWSVLDEQFF. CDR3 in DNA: TGTGCCTGGAGTGTACTGGATGAGCAGTTCTTC.

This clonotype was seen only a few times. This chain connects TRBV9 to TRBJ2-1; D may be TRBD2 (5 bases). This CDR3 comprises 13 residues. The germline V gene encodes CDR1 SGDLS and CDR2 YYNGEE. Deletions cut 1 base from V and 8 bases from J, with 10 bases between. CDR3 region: CASSVTRFDEQFF. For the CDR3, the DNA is TGTGCCAGCAGCGTAACTAGGTTCGATGAGCAGTTCTTC.

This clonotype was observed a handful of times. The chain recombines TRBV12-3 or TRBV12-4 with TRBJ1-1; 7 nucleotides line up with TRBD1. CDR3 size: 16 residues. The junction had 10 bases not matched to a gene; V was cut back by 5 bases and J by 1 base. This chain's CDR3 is CASSPWVGQPNTEAFF. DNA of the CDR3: TGTGCCAGCAGTCCTTGGGTGGGACAGCCGAACACTGAAGCTTTCTTT.

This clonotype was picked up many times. Written as DNA, the CDR3 is TGTGCCAGCAGCTTAAAGGGGCAGCCCCCCACTGAAGCTTTCTTT. It specifies CASSLKGQPPTEAFF. The rearrangement uses TRBV7-3 and TRBJ1-1, with a tentative D call TRBD1 (5 bases). This CDR3 comprises 15 residues. V was clipped by 1 base and J by 4 bases, with 13 bases between them. CDR1 SGHTA and CDR2 FQGTGA come from the germline V gene.

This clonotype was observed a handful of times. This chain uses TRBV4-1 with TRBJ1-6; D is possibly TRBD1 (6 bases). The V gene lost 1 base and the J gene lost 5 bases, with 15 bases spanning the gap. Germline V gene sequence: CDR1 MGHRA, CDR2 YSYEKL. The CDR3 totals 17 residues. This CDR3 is CASSQVLSGGHNSPLHF. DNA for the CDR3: TGCGCCAGCAGCCAAGTGCTCTCTGGGGGGCATAATTCACCCCTCCACTTT.

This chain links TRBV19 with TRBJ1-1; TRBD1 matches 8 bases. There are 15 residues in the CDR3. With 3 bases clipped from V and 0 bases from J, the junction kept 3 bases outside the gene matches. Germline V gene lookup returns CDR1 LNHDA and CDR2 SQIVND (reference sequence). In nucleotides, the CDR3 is TGTGCCAGTAGTATTCAGGGGGCCATGAACACTGAAGCTTTCTTT. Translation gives CASSIQGAMNTEAFF.

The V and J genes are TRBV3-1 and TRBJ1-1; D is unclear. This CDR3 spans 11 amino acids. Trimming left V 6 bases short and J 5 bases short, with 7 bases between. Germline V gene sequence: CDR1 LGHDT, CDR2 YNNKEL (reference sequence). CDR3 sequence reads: CASRDGTEAFF. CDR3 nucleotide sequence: TGTGCCAGCAGGGACGGTACTGAAGCTTTCTTT.

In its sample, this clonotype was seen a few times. The CDR3 reads CSASPHSGPSYNEQFF. In DNA, the CDR3 is TGCAGTGCTAGTCCCCATAGCGGGCCTTCCTACAATGAGCAGTTCTTC. This chain joins TRBV20-1 and TRBJ2-1; 7 bases fit TRBD2. The V gene's germline CDR1 is DFQATT and CDR2 SNEGSKA (reference sequence). The V and J ends lost 3 bases and 1 base, in that order; junction bases with no gene match: 9. The CDR3 length is 16 residues.

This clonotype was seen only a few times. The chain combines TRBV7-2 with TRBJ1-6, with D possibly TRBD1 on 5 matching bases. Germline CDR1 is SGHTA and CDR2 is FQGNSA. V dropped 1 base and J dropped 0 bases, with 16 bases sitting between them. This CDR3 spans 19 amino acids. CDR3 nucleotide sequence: TGTGCCAGCAGCTTAGGGAGATTGGCAGGGAGCTCCTATAATTCACCCCTCCACTTT. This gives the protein CASSLGRLAGSSYNSPLHF.

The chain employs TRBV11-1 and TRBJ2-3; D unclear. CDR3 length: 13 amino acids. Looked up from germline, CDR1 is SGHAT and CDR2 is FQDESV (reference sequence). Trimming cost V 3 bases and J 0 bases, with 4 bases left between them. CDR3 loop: CASSFGSTDTQYF. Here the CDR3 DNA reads TGTGCCAGCAGCTTCGGAAGCACAGATACGCAGTATTTT.

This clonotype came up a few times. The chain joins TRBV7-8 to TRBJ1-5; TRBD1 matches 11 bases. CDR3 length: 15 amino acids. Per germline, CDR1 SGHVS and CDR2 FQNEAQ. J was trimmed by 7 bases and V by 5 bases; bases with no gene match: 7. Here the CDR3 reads CASSRTGGDHQPQHF. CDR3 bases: TGTGCCAGCAGCCGGACAGGGGGCGATCACCAGCCCCAGCATTTT.

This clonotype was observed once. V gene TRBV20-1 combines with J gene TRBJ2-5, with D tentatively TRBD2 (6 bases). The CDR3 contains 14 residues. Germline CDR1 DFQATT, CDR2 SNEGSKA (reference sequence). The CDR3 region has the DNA TGCGCGTTGTTTGGCGCGGGGAGGTCTGAGACCCAGTACTTC. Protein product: CALFGAGRSETQYF.

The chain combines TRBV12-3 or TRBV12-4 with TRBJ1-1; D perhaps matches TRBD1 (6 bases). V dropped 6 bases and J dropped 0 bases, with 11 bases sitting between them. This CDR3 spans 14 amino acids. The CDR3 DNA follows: TGTGCCAGCAGCCGACAGGCCCTGAACACTGAAGCTTTCTTT. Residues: CASSRQALNTEAFF.

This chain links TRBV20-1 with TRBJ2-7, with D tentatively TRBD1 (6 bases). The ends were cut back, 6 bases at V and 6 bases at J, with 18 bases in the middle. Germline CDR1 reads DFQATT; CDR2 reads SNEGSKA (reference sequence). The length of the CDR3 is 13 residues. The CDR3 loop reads CSAIRGWGSEQYF. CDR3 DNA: TGCAGTGCCATAAGGGGGTGGGGATCCGAGCAGTACTTC.

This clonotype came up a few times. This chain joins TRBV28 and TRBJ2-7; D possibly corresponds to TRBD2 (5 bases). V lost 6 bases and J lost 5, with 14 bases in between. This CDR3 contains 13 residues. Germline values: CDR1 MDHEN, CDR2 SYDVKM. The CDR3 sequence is CASRDWGTNEQYF. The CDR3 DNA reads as TGTGCCAGCAGGGACTGGGGTACGAACGAGCAGTACTTC.

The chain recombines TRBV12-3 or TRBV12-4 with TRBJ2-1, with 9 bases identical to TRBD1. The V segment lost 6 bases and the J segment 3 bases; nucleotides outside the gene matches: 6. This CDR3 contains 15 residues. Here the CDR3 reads CASSPDRGLYNEQFF. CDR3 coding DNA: TGTGCCAGCAGCCCGGACAGGGGACTCTACAATGAGCAGTTCTTC.

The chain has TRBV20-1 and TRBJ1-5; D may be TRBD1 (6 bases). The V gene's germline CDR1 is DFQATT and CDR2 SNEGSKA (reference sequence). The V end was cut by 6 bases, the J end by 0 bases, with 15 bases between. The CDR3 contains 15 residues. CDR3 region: CSASTPGHSNQPQHF. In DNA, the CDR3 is TGCAGTGCCTCAACGCCGGGACATAGCAATCAGCCCCAGCATTTT.

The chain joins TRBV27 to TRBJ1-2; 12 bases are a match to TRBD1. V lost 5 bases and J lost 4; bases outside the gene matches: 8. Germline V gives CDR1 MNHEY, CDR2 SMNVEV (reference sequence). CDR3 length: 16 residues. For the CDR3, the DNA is TGTGCCAGCAGTCGATCCGGGACAGGGGGCGCCTATGGCTACACCTTC. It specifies CASSRSGTGGAYGYTF.

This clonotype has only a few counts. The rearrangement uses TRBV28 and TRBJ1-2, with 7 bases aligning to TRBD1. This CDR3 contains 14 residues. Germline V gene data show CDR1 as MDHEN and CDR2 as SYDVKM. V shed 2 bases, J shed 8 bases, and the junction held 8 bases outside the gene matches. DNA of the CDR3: TGTGCCAGCAGTTTACCGTTTACAGGGGAAGGCTACACCTTC. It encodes CASSLPFTGEGYTF.